This T cell receptor (beta chain) emerged from a study of blood T cell repertoires in COVID-19. Study-level background: COVID-19 samples collected from the United States, Italy and Spain covered acute and convalescent phases.

Produced via immunoSEQ multiplex PCR; TCRdb's table is partial and in-frame only. Of roughly 400,000 clones in the sample, over 85% were seen once. The participants were between about 18 and 90 years old and came from about two dozen US areas. Each recovered donor of Cohort 3 presented with two negative PCRs, clearance, or symptom resolution. The germline gives CDR1 PRHDT, CDR2 FYEKMQ (reference sequence). With 5 bases removed from V and 5 bases from J, the gap between germline ends came to 12 bases. The length of the CDR3 is 13 residues. This TCR came from a woman between 25 and 40 years old who had recovered from COVID-19. The chain has TRBV13 and TRBJ1-1; D is unclear. Sequenced material: PBMCs or T cells enriched from blood (not recorded which). Here the CDR3 DNA reads TGTGCCAGCAGCCCGCGACTAAAAACTGAAGCTTTCTTT. It encodes CASSPRLKTEAFF.